The 6 T cell receptor beta chains below were found in one sample sequenced in a study of T cells after yellow fever vaccination. TCRdb independently ran MiXCR on the 5' RACE reads; one entry per CDR3 protein. The sample carries approximately 160,000 distinct CDR3 sequences, roughly 9% recorded once. The source was CD8+ T cells sorted from PBMCs, collected 45 days after the yellow fever booster vaccination. The receptors shown here come from a man aged 18 to 29 who received the YFV17D yellow fever vaccine.

This clonotype was observed a few times. CDR3 nucleotide sequence: TGTGCCAGCAGCAAGGGGGGCACAGATACGCAGTATTTT. Translated, it gives CASSKGGTDTQYF. The chain links TRBV2 to TRBJ2-3; a possible D gene is TRBD1 (6 bases). Germline V gene data show CDR1 as SNHLY and CDR2 as FYNNEI. The CDR3 consists of 13 residues. The ends were cut back, 6 bases at V and 1 base at J, with 8 bases in the middle.

This clonotype was seen more than once but under ten times. V is TRBV6-1 and J is TRBJ2-7; no reliable D call. This CDR3 contains 14 residues. Germline CDR1 is MNHNS and CDR2 is SASEGT. Trimming left V 6 bases short and J 3 bases short, with 15 bases between. CDR3 sequence: CASSPLGRGYEQYV. DNA for the CDR3: TGTGCCAGCAGCCCCCTTGGACGAGGCTACGAGCAGTACGTC.

This chain joins TRBV19 and TRBJ2-1; 12 bases are a match to TRBD2. This CDR3 contains 13 residues. V lost 5 bases to trimming and J lost 12 bases; unmatched junction nucleotides: 5. CDR1 is LNHDA, CDR2 SQIVND, per germline (reference sequence). In DNA form, the CDR3 reads TGTGCCAGTAGTCCAACTAGCGGGGGGTGGCAGTTCTTC. Translation gives CASSPTSGGWQFF.

The chain links TRBV20-1 to TRBJ2-1, with D hard to call. Near its end, the DNA agrees better with TRBJ2-4, so the J call may be wrong. Germline loops: CDR1 DFQATT, CDR2 SNEGSKA (reference sequence). This CDR3 contains 11 residues. The CDR3 is CSAGTLRFQYF. As DNA, the CDR3 is TGCAGTGCTGGAACGTTACGATTTCAGTACTTC.

The rearrangement uses TRBV24-1 and TRBJ2-3; TRBD2 aligns across 8 bases. The V gene end was trimmed by 8 bases and the J gene end by 6 bases; junction bases not matched to a gene: 6. This CDR3 comprises 13 residues. Looked up from germline, CDR1 is KGHDR and CDR2 is SFDVKD. The CDR3, as DNA: TGTGCCACCAACGGGGGGGCCAAGGATACGCAGTATTTT. Protein sequence: CATNGGAKDTQYF.

The chain carries TRBV6-2 or TRBV6-3 and TRBJ1-5, with D hard to call. Trimming pared 10 bases from V and 2 bases from J, leaving 12 bases between. Germline V gene data show CDR1 as MNHEY and CDR2 as SVGEGT. This CDR3 contains 13 residues. The CDR3 here is CATGPPRNQPQHF. The CDR3, as DNA: TGTGCCACCGGACCACCTCGCAATCAGCCCCAGCATTTT.